The following is a T cell receptor (beta chain) sequence with its context. The CDR3 consists of 13 residues. The germline V and J ends were trimmed by 2 bases and 5 bases, with 7 bases remaining between them. The germline gives CDR1 SGHRS, CDR2 YFSETQ. The data originate from a study of blood T cell repertoires in COVID-19. The assay was immunoSEQ multiplex PCR, and TCRdb's table has in-frame clones only and misses some. In the table there are about 34,000 clones, 90% of which are singletons. The sample taken for sequencing was peripheral blood. V gene TRBV5-1 combines with J gene TRBJ2-2; D might be TRBD1 (6 bases). The receptor was derived from a man at least 80 years old with acute or convalescent COVID-19. CDR3 residues: CASSFQGTGELFF. DNA for the CDR3: TGCGCCAGCAGCTTCCAGGGGACCGGGGAGCTGTTTTTT. Together with reference TRBV5-1 and TRBJ2-2, the CDR3 gives the full variable domain: KAGVTQTPRYLIKTRGQQVTLSCSPISGHRSVSWYQQTPGQGLQFLFEYFSETQRNKGNFPGRFSGRQFSNSRSEMNVSTLELGDSALYLCASSFQGTGELFFGEGSRLTVL.